This T cell receptor beta chain appears in the sequencing data of a study of cytomegalovirus exposure and HLA in healthy donors. The protocol was immunoSEQ multiplex PCR, while the TCRdb copy is restricted to in-frame clones and leaves out a portion. Among fewer than 100,000 clones, 94% were seen once, and the ten largest hold roughly 2%. Study observations and caveats: The finding came from a later analysis; first-cohort TCR clusters tended to co-occur in the roughly 120 validation repertoires. The study put 150 to 200 TCR beta chains on its list as cytomegalovirus-associated.

As concerns this clone: Its target is not known.

This CDR3 is built from 14 residues. CDR1 is SEHNR and CDR2 is FQNEAQ in the germline V gene (reference sequence). Trimming took 5 bases from V and 9 from J; bases not matched to a gene: 11. Material: PBMCs. The TCR comes from a woman younger than 35 in good health and CMV-seronegative. J is TRBJ1-2 and V is TRBV7-9; 8 bases match TRBD1. CDR3 bases: TGTGCCAGCAGCCGTATGGGACAGGCATCTAGCTACACCTTC. Protein sequence: CASSRMGQASSYTF.